What follows describes a single T cell receptor beta chain. The antigen is not known. The immunoSEQ assay was v3.0, run at survey level. Profiling relied on immunoSEQ multiplex PCR, and the TCRdb table lists in-frame clones only, not all of them. The data contain tens of thousands of clones, about nine tenths of them singletons. Participants who had HIV were, without exception, treated in the United States. Samples held about 0.95-10 million cryopreserved PBMC, and DNA extraction followed. Germline assignment: CDR1 SGHRS and CDR2 YFSETQ. V was trimmed by 4 bases and J by 1 base, leaving 14 bases between them. This CDR3 is 16 amino acids long. This record comes from a study of long-term antiretroviral therapy in people with HIV. Findings and limits, study-wide: The repertoire was dominated at all time points by clones expanded before ART.

The source material was unsorted PBMCs, sampled 1.8 years before starting antiretroviral therapy. This sequence originates from a woman aged 25 to 39 with HIV. The chain uses TRBV5-1 and TRBJ1-4, with D maybe TRBD1 (6 bases). CDR3 DNA: TGCGCCAGCAGCCCCGGGGGGGGGCGAACTAATGAAAAACTGTTTTTT. Translating gives CASSPGGGRTNEKLFF.